Each of the 26 T cell receptor beta chains below was sequenced from the same sample in a study of CD8 T cells in ankylosing spondylitis. TCRdb called the 5' RACE reads again in MiXCR, with one record for every CDR3 protein. The repertoire holds about 200,000 distinct CDR3 sequences, 13% seen once, with 15% to 20% in the top ten. The sequenced material came from blood, either unsorted or a sorted T cell fraction (not recorded which). Every receptor here comes from a male donor with ankylosing spondylitis or in good health (not recorded which).

This clonotype was seen repeatedly, ten times or more. The genes are TRBV9 and TRBJ2-5; D call uncertain. This CDR3 contains 13 residues. Germline V lookup: CDR1 SGDLS, CDR2 YYNGEE. V lost 4 bases and J 3 bases, leaving 10 bases between the germline ends. The CDR3 spells CASSPSREETQYF. CDR3 nucleotide sequence: TGTGCCAGCAGCCCTTCCAGAGAAGAGACCCAGTACTTC.

This clonotype was seen only a few times. The chain uses TRBV4-1 and TRBJ2-7; D is unclear. V was trimmed by 0 bases and J by 6 bases, leaving 12 bases between them. Germline-derived CDR1 and CDR2 are MGHRA and YSYEKL. The CDR3 sequence is 14 residues long. The CDR3 loop reads CASSQEPYNFEQYF. The CDR3 DNA sequence: TGCGCCAGCAGCCAAGAGCCTTACAATTTCGAGCAGTACTTC.

This clonotype was seen a handful of times. The rearrangement links TRBV12-3 or TRBV12-4 to TRBJ2-1; D gene uncertain. Trimming cost V 0 bases and J 10 bases, with 25 bases left between them. This CDR3 has 18 residues. CDR3 sequence: CASSLASAPGLGYREQFF. In DNA form, the CDR3 reads TGTGCCAGCAGTTTAGCTTCTGCACCGGGTCTGGGGTACCGCGAGCAGTTCTTC.

In its sample, this clonotype was seen many times. Sequence at one end of the junction differs from germline and may be a read error. The chain carries TRBV6-4 and TRBJ2-1; 8 bases are a match to TRBD1. CDR1 is MRHNA, CDR2 SNTAGT, per germline. CDR3 length: 13 amino acids. The CDR3 sequence: CASSHSDRDEQFF. CDR3 nucleotides: TGTGCCAGCAGTCACTCGGACAGGGATGAGCAGTTCTTC.

The V gene is TRBV7-9, the J gene TRBJ2-7; 9 bases are shared with TRBD1. Unmatched junction bases numbered 9, after V lost 4 bases and J lost 2 bases. The CDR3 has 16 residues. CDR1 is SEHNR, CDR2 FQNEAQ, per germline (reference sequence). In DNA, the CDR3 is TGTGCCAGCAGCTCTCCTTCCGGGACAGGGACCTACGAGCAGTACTTC. It codes for CASSSPSGTGTYEQYF. The full variable domain, in which reference TRBV7-9 and TRBJ2-7 provide the parts outside the CDR3, is DTGVSQNPRHKITKRGQNVTFRCDPISEHNRLYWYRQTLGQGPEFLTYFQNEAQLEKSRLLSDRFSAERPKGSFSTLEIQRTEQGDSAMYLCASSSPSGTGTYEQYFGPGTRLTVT.

This clonotype was found a few times. The rearrangement links TRBV5-1 to TRBJ1-6, with TRBD1 matching 8 bases. J was trimmed by 10 bases and V by 2 bases; bases with no gene match: 14. The CDR3 is 17 amino acids. In germline, CDR1 is SGHRS, CDR2 YFSETQ. The CDR3 DNA reads TGCGCCAGCAGCTTAGACCTTGGACAGGGTTATGGATCACCCCTCCACTTT. Its translation: CASSLDLGQGYGSPLHF.

The rearrangement uses TRBV6-1 and TRBJ1-1; 10 bases match TRBD1. After removal of 5 bases from V and 5 bases from J, the junction contained 5 bases not matched to a gene. The germline gives CDR1 MNHNS, CDR2 SASEGT. The CDR3 covers 14 residues. The CDR3 DNA reads as TGTGCCAGCAGTAGCGGGACAGGGGTAACTGAAGCTTTCTTT. Protein sequence: CASSSGTGVTEAFF.

This clonotype was seen more than once but under ten times. V and J are TRBV6-5 and TRBJ1-6; 9 bases fit TRBD1. Trimming at V came to 0 bases and at J to 0 bases, leaving 0 bases not matched to a gene. CDR3 length: 17 residues. Germline assignment: CDR1 MNHEY and CDR2 SVGAGI. The CDR3 is CASSYSTGGSYNSPLHF. CDR3 coding DNA: TGTGCCAGCAGTTACTCGACAGGGGGCTCCTATAATTCACCCCTCCACTTT.

This clonotype was seen a handful of times. This chain uses TRBV12-3 or TRBV12-4 with TRBJ2-1, with 12 bases lining up with TRBD2. The CDR3 is made up of 15 amino acids. Trimming at V came to 6 bases and at J to 8 bases, leaving 8 bases not matched to a gene. CDR3 loop: CASSPTSGRSDEQFF. The CDR3 region has the DNA TGTGCCAGCAGCCCGACTAGCGGGAGAAGCGATGAGCAGTTCTTC.

The DNA of the CDR3 is TGTGCCAGCTCTCCCGGACAGGGGGCCGCTTACAATGAGCAGTTCTTC. Amino acids: CASSPGQGAAYNEQFF. V gene TRBV7-6 combines with J gene TRBJ2-1, with 11 nucleotides matching TRBD1. The CDR3 is 16 residues long. Germline V gene sequence: CDR1 SGHVS, CDR2 FNYEAQ. V trimming: 8 bases; J trimming: 4 bases; junction bases outside the gene matches: 10. The whole variable domain, remainder taken from reference TRBV7-6 and TRBJ2-1, is GAGVSQSPRYKVTKRGQDVALRCDPISGHVSLYWYRQALGQGPEFLTYFNYEAQQDKSGLPNDRFSAERPEGSISTLTIQRTEQRDSAMYRCASSPGQGAAYNEQFFGPGTRLTVL.

The V gene is TRBV5-1, the J gene TRBJ2-1, with 12 bases that match TRBD2. The germline V gene encodes CDR1 SGHRS and CDR2 YFSETQ. This CDR3 has 21 residues. With V trimmed by 0 bases and J by 0 bases, 13 bases remained unmatched. The CDR3 region has the DNA TGCGCCAGCAGCTTGGGAGTCGTGGGGACTAGCGGGTCGAGCTCCTACAATGAGCAGTTCTTC. It yields the protein CASSLGVVGTSGSSSYNEQFF.

This clonotype was picked up a small number of times. CDR3 sequence: CASSLGLAANTGELFF. The CDR3 nucleotides are TGCGCCAGCAGCCTGGGACTAGCGGCGAACACCGGGGAGCTGTTTTTT. This chain links TRBV5-1 with TRBJ2-2; TRBD2 aligns across 11 bases. J gave up 0 bases and V 4 bases, and 2 bases lay outside the gene matches. This CDR3 has 16 amino acids. Germline CDR1 is SGHRS and CDR2 is YFSETQ.

This clonotype was detected a few times. V gene TRBV19 combines with J gene TRBJ1-2, with TRBD1 matching over 7 bases. CDR1 is LNHDA and CDR2 is SQIVND in the germline V gene (reference sequence). The CDR3 consists of 13 residues. The junction had 3 bases not matched to a gene; V was cut back by 3 bases and J by 5 bases. DNA for the CDR3: TGTGCCAGTAGTATCGGGACAGAATATGGCTACACCTTC. Its translation: CASSIGTEYGYTF.

This clonotype was picked up a small number of times. This sequence joins TRBV3-1 and TRBJ2-3; 16 nucleotides match TRBD2. This CDR3 is 18 amino acids long. The germline CDR1 and CDR2 sequences are LGHDT and YNNKEL (reference sequence). Trimming at V came to 3 bases and at J to 2 bases, leaving 5 bases not matched to a gene. The chain's CDR3 is CASSQGLAGGPATDTQYF. The DNA of the CDR3 is TGTGCCAGCAGCCAGGGACTAGCGGGAGGGCCCGCCACAGATACGCAGTATTTT.

The chain has TRBV6-1 and TRBJ2-1; TRBD1 aligns across 7 bases. The junction had 5 bases not matched to a gene; V was cut back by 8 bases and J by 4 bases. CDR1 MNHNS and CDR2 SASEGT come from the germline V gene. The CDR3 is 13 residues long. CDR3 in amino acids: CASRDSLYNEQFF. In DNA, the CDR3 is TGTGCCAGCCGGGACAGCCTGTACAATGAGCAGTTCTTC.

The gene calls are TRBV5-1 and TRBJ2-7; tentatively, D is TRBD1 or TRBD2 (5 bases each). V gave up 0 bases and J gave up 0 bases, with 10 bases separating them. The CDR3 length is 15 residues. Germline V CDR1 and CDR2: SGHRS, YFSETQ. CDR3 bases: TGCGCCAGCAGCTTGGATGAGGGGAGCTCCTACGAGCAGTACTTC. Amino acid sequence: CASSLDEGSSYEQYF.

This clonotype has ten or more counts. This sequence joins TRBV25-1 and TRBJ2-3, with 8 nucleotides matching TRBD1. J gave up 2 bases and V 8 bases, and 15 bases lay outside the gene matches. The CDR3 is made up of 17 amino acids. In germline, CDR1 is MGHDK, CDR2 SYGVNS. CDR3 nucleotides: TGTGCCAGCGCTTCGCAACAGGGGGATGGGGACACAGATACGCAGTATTTT. This translates into CASASQQGDGDTDTQYF.

V gene TRBV14 combines with J gene TRBJ2-1; no clear D. Trimming left V 5 bases short and J 10 bases short, with 9 bases between. The CDR3 totals 11 residues. Germline V gene lookup returns CDR1 SGHDN and CDR2 FVKESK. CDR3 protein: CASSGPEEQFF. In nucleotides, the CDR3 is TGTGCCAGCAGCGGGCCGGAGGAGCAGTTCTTC.

This clonotype was counted between two and nine times. This rearrangement joins TRBV7-8 to TRBJ2-7; 7 bases align to TRBD2. Germline CDR1 and CDR2: SGHVS and FQNEAQ. The CDR3 spans 16 residues. V lost 1 base to trimming and J lost 3 bases; unmatched junction nucleotides: 9. The CDR3 DNA reads as TGTGCCAGCAGCTTAGTTTGGGGGGAGGGAAGCTACGAGCAGTACTTC. Encoded protein: CASSLVWGEGSYEQYF.

This chain connects TRBV2 to TRBJ2-1; D perhaps matches TRBD2 (6 bases). This CDR3 has 16 residues. V lost 2 bases to trimming and J lost 6 bases, with 17 bases between them. From germline, CDR1 is SNHLY and CDR2 FYNNEI. DNA of the CDR3: TGTGCCAGCAGTGAACCGGGACTCGAGTATAGCAATGAGCAGTTCTTC. Its translation is CASSEPGLEYSNEQFF.

The table lists this clonotype with many counts. The chain combines TRBV12-3 or TRBV12-4 with TRBJ2-5; 7 nucleotides line up with TRBD2. With V trimmed by 4 bases and J by 2 bases, 10 bases remained unmatched. This CDR3 has 16 residues. The CDR3 is CASSSPRGITQETQYF. Here the CDR3 DNA reads TGTGCCAGCAGTTCACCGCGGGGGATTACTCAAGAGACCCAGTACTTC.

The chain is built from TRBV6-4 and TRBJ1-1, with unresolved D. The germline gives CDR1 MRHNA, CDR2 SNTAGT. The CDR3 runs to 14 residues. Trimming stripped 6 bases from V and 4 bases from J, with 15 bases between. The CDR3 DNA reads TGTGCCAGCAGGAAGGACCCTTGGGGCACTGAAGCTTTCTTT. It is translated as CASRKDPWGTEAFF.

The V call is TRBV7-9, the J call TRBJ2-1; possible D gene TRBD2, 6 bases. The V and J ends lost 5 bases and 0 bases respectively, with 14 bases between them. The germline gives CDR1 SEHNR, CDR2 FQNEAQ (reference sequence). The CDR3 is made up of 16 amino acids. CDR3 DNA: TGTGCCAGCAGCCTCCGGGGACTGGACTCCTACAATGAGCAGTTCTTC. It codes for CASSLRGLDSYNEQFF. Using reference TRBV7-9 and TRBJ2-1 for the parts outside the CDR3, the full variable domain is DTGVSQNPRHKITKRGQNVTFRCDPISEHNRLYWYRQTLGQGPEFLTYFQNEAQLEKSRLLSDRFSAERPKGSFSTLEIQRTEQGDSAMYLCASSLRGLDSYNEQFFGPGTRLTVL.

This clonotype appeared a few times. The V call is TRBV4-1, the J call TRBJ2-7; D call uncertain. CDR3 length: 14 residues. Germline V lookup: CDR1 MGHRA, CDR2 YSYEKL. Trimming removed 2 bases from V and 3 bases from J, with 11 bases in between. For the CDR3, the DNA is TGCGCCAGCAGCCAAATTGGCGTTTTCTACGAGCAGTACTTC. Encoded protein: CASSQIGVFYEQYF.

This clonotype turned up a few times. This chain connects TRBV4-1 to TRBJ2-3; 9 bases match TRBD2. The CDR3 totals 17 residues. V was clipped by 4 bases and J by 2 bases; unmatched bases: 10. In germline, CDR1 is MGHRA, CDR2 YSYEKL. CDR3 bases: TGCGCCAGCAGCCGGTCGGTAGCGGGGGAGATCACAGATACGCAGTATTTT. It encodes CASSRSVAGEITDTQYF.

The chain is built from TRBV9 and TRBJ2-7; 9 nucleotides align to TRBD2. V was pared by 0 bases and J by 7 bases, with 5 bases of the junction left unmatched. The CDR3 length is 14 residues. Germline V CDR1 and CDR2: SGDLS, YYNGEE. The CDR3, as DNA: TGTGCCAGCAGCGTAGCCGGCGGGAGGGGTGAGCAGTACTTC. Amino acid sequence: CASSVAGGRGEQYF.